This entry features one T cell receptor (beta chain) sequence. The target of this receptor is not known. No base qualities exist here, and no much larger clone lies one base off it. The germline V gene (reference sequence) yields LNHDA for CDR1 and SQIVND for CDR2. Trimming removed 6 bases from V and 0 bases from J, leaving 9 bases between the germline ends. The CDR3 measures 14 amino acids from cysteine to phenylalanine. This entry keeps only the CDR3 DNA: 42 bases, framed from base 1. This sample is drawn from a study of blood T cell repertoires in COVID-19 (dated by TCRdb to about 2020). Looking at the study overall: Samples covering the acute and convalescent phases of COVID-19 were provided by collaborators in the United States, Italy and Spain. The material from the prospective study consisted of cDNA or gDNA derived from T cells, B-cell-depleted T cells, or PBMCs. The dataset comprised deeply sampled blood TCRbeta repertoires from subjects exposed to, actively infected with, or recovered from COVID-19. The repertoires were released in a freely available public database intended as a resource for research on the immune response to SARS-CoV-2. The samples were drawn from two sources: the first 160 participants of the ongoing ImmuneRACE study, and approximately 1,300 subjects contributed by 6 global collaborators. Nearly every sample came with metadata listing a de-identified subject ID, COVID-19 status, age in years and sex. Where available, HLA class I and class II types were taken from metadata supplied by the sample provider and were not determined by assay-based typing.

The immunoSEQ Assay, a bias-controlled multiplex PCR, was used to amplify TCRbeta CDR3 regions from genomic DNA. In the authors' own workflow: The number of nucleated cells in each sample was estimated by amplification of reference gene primers within the assay. To quantify the absolute abundance of each unique TCRbeta CDR3 rearrangement, sequence reads were collapsed and filtered. For each sample, productive Simpson clonality was calculated by taking the square root of Simpson's diversity index across productive rearrangements. Sourced from immuneACCESS, this table was stored by TCRdb with only in-frame sequences that have V and J called. A share of the clones is absent; for the studies checked, an unresolved V gene accounts for under half, and the remainder has no known explanation. That table gives V, J and clone size, and the DNA gave D and trimming. This sample is represented by approximately 25,000 clones; around three quarters of them were singletons. 43% of the sample goes to the ten largest clones.

Overall results and qualifications from the work: The amount of clinical and demographic metadata varied by source and participant and was provided uncurated.

Each collaborating institution followed its own protocols to collect whole blood in K2EDTA tubes. For TCRbeta analysis, collaborators shipped samples as frozen whole blood, isolated PBMCs, or DNA extracted from either of those sample types. This clonotype originated in a woman aged 80 or over with acute or convalescent COVID-19. This chain is built from TRBV19 and TRBJ2-1; the D gene is perhaps TRBD2, on 6 matching bases. The sample consisted of peripheral blood. The base sequence is TGTGCCAGTAGGGGAGGAAGCTCCTACAATGAGCAGTTCTTC. Its protein product is CASRGGSSYNEQFF.